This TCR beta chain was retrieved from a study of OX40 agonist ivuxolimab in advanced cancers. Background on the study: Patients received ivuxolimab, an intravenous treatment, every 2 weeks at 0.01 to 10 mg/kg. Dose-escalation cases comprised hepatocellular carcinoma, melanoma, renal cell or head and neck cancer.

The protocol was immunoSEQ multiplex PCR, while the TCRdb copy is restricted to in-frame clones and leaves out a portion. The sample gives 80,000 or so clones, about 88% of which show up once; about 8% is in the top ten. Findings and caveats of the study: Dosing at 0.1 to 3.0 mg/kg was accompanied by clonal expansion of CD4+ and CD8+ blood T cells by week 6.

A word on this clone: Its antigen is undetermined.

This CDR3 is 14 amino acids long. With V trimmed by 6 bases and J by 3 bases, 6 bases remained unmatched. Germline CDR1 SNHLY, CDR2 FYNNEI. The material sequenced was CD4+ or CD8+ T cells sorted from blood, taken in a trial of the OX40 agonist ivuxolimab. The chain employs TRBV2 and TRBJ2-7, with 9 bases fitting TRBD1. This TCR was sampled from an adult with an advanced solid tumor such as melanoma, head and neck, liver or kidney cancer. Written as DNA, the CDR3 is TGTGCCAGCAGCGCGCGGACAGGGGTCTACGAGCAGTACTTC. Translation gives CASSARTGVYEQYF.